This TCR beta chain was retrieved from a study of OX40 agonist ivuxolimab in advanced cancers. In the study overall: Aged roughly 23 to 79 with a mean of 60 years, they were approximately 80% male.

The method was immunoSEQ multiplex PCR; TCRdb's version includes in-frame clones alone and lacks a portion of them. The sample records 37,000 or so clones, approximately 90% being singletons. This clone showed up just once. This specimen consisted of CD4+ or CD8+ T cells sorted from blood, obtained in a trial of the OX40 agonist ivuxolimab. This clonotype originated in an adult with an advanced solid tumor such as melanoma, head and neck, liver or kidney cancer.

The CDR3 spells CASSVGQGEVVGTEAFF. The CDR3 nucleotides are TGTGCCAGCAGCGTAGGACAGGGGGAAGTTGTGGGCACTGAAGCTTTCTTT. V usage is TRBV9 and J usage is TRBJ1-1; TRBD1 matches 9 bases. The V gene's germline CDR1 is SGDLS and CDR2 YYNGEE. The ends lost 0 bases at V and 4 bases at J; junction bases unmatched: 10. The CDR3 has 17 amino acids.